This passage covers 4 T cell receptor beta chains from one sample sequenced in a study of T cell responses to AZD1222 COVID-19 vaccine. TCRdb's copy holds only in-frame clones and misses some; the assay was immunoSEQ multiplex PCR. The sample lists some 100,000 clones; 85% to 90% were seen once. The material was peripheral blood, obtained on day 0 of AZD1222 vaccination. Receptors were obtained from an adult in good health.

V gene TRBV27 combines with J gene TRBJ1-6; TRBD1 matches at 9 bases. The V and J ends lost 5 bases and 9 bases, in that order; junction bases with no gene match: 8. CDR3 length: 15 amino acids. Looked up from germline, CDR1 is MNHEY and CDR2 is SMNVEV (reference sequence). The CDR3 reads CASSPYGTGFSPLHF. The CDR3 DNA reads TGTGCCAGCAGTCCCTACGGGACAGGGTTTTCACCCCTCCACTTT.

The gene calls are TRBV6-2 or TRBV6-3 and TRBJ1-1; 8 bases match TRBD1. In germline, CDR1 is MNHEY, CDR2 SVGEGT. This CDR3 comprises 16 residues. V trimming: 0 bases; J trimming: 0 bases; junction bases outside the gene matches: 3. The CDR3 sequence: CASSYSQGGVNTEAFF. The DNA for the CDR3 is TGTGCCAGCAGTTACTCACAGGGGGGTGTGAACACTGAAGCTTTCTTT.

CDR3 loop: CASRLNGALVQETQYF. The DNA of the CDR3 is TGTGCAAGTCGCTTGAACGGAGCGCTAGTTCAAGAGACCCAGTACTTC. The chain is built from TRBV12-2 and TRBJ2-5; no check of the table's D call, TRBD2, against the DNA was made. TRBV12-2 is reported as a pseudogene. The CDR3 is made up of 16 amino acids.

This clone showed up just once. The V and J genes are TRBV28 and TRBJ1-5; 10 nucleotides line up with TRBD1. V lost 6 bases to trimming and J lost 3 bases; unmatched junction nucleotides: 5. Per the germline V gene, CDR1 is MDHEN and CDR2 is SYDVKM. The CDR3 runs 15 residues. The CDR3 sequence is CASRGQGMNNQPQHF. In nucleotides, the CDR3 is TGTGCCAGCAGGGGACAGGGGATGAACAATCAGCCCCAGCATTTT.